These 21 T cell receptor beta chains were sequenced from one sample in a study of T cell repertoires in cytomegalovirus infection. TCRdb ran MiXCR on the reads and lists one entry per CDR3 protein. This table holds about 490,000 distinct CDR3 sequences, about 17% found once. Sequencing was done on a sample of CD8+ T cells from PBMCs. The receptor source for this set is a human donor in good health (CMV status not recorded). Some clones in this sample may be carry-over from other donors' samples.

This chain links TRBV9 with TRBJ1-3; D is undetermined. Germline V CDR1 and CDR2: SGDLS, YYNGEE. The CDR3 spans 14 residues. The V gene lost 0 bases and the J gene lost 0 bases, with 4 bases spanning the gap. CDR3 sequence: CASSVAGSGNTIYF. Here the CDR3 DNA reads TGTGCCAGCAGCGTAGCCGGCTCTGGAAACACCATATATTTT.

This clonotype was observed a handful of times. CDR3 sequence: CASSRTHAGTISNQPQHF. CDR3 nucleotide sequence: TGTGCCAGCAGCCGAACCCATGCCGGGACAATAAGCAATCAGCCCCAGCATTTT. This rearrangement joins TRBV5-8 to TRBJ1-5, with D tentatively TRBD1 (6 bases). V was pared by 4 bases and J by 1 base, with 21 bases between. The CDR3 is 18 residues long. The V gene's germline CDR1 is SGHTS and CDR2 YDEGEE.

This clonotype was detected ten times or more. The chain recombines TRBV7-9 with TRBJ2-7; 7 nucleotides align to TRBD1. The CDR3 loop spans 16 amino acids. Germline V lookup: CDR1 SEHNR, CDR2 FQNEAQ (reference sequence). With V trimmed by 1 base and J by 0 bases, 6 bases remained unmatched. The CDR3 loop is CASSLVSGQSSYEQYF. CDR3 DNA sequence: TGTGCCAGCAGCTTAGTGTCGGGACAGAGCTCCTACGAGCAGTACTTC. The entire variable domain, with the rest obtained from reference TRBV7-9 and TRBJ2-7, is as follows: DTGVSQNPRHKITKRGQNVTFRCDPISEHNRLYWYRQTLGQGPEFLTYFQNEAQLEKSRLLSDRFSAERPKGSFSTLEIQRTEQGDSAMYLCASSLVSGQSSYEQYFGPGTRLTVT.

This clonotype came up many times. The J gene is TRBJ2-1, the V gene TRBV7-9; 10 nucleotides align to TRBD2. The CDR3 length is 17 residues. From germline, CDR1 is SEHNR and CDR2 FQNEAQ (reference sequence). J lost 6 bases, V lost 5 bases, and 13 bases had no gene match. The DNA for the CDR3 is TGTGCCAGCAGCCCACTCGGGATAGCGGGAGGACTCAATGAGCAGTTCTTC. The encoded protein is CASSPLGIAGGLNEQFF.

The chain links TRBV4-1 to TRBJ1-5; the D gene is possibly TRBD1 (6 bases). CDR3 size: 17 residues. The germline V and J ends were trimmed by 1 base and 3 bases, with 16 bases remaining between them. Germline V gene sequence: CDR1 MGHRA, CDR2 YSYEKL. The DNA of the CDR3 is TGCGCCAGCAGCCAAGGAAGGGGGGCGATGAACAATCAGCCCCAGCATTTT. Translated: CASSQGRGAMNNQPQHF.

This clonotype has only a few counts. The V and J genes are TRBV28 and TRBJ2-5, with TRBD1 identical over 9 bases. Trimming took 5 bases from V and 2 from J; bases not matched to a gene: 6. Germline-derived CDR1 and CDR2 are MDHEN and SYDVKM. The CDR3 totals 15 residues. CDR3 in DNA: TGTGCCAGCAGTCTAGGGACAGGGTGGCAAGAGACCCAGTACTTC. Translated, it gives CASSLGTGWQETQYF.

The rearrangement joins TRBV5-1 to TRBJ2-4; D possibly corresponds to TRBD1 (6 bases). The CDR3 consists of 12 residues. Trimming shortened V by 5 bases and J by 7 bases, and 10 bases separated the two germline ends. Germline values: CDR1 SGHRS, CDR2 YFSETQ. CDR3 DNA sequence: TGCGCCAGCAGTGGGGACACCAACATTCAGTACTTC. Translating it yields CASSGDTNIQYF.

The V call is TRBV4-1, the J call TRBJ2-7; TRBD1 agrees at 10 bases. Germline CDR1 MGHRA, CDR2 YSYEKL. The J segment lost 0 bases and the V segment lost 3 bases, leaving 5 bases of the junction unmatched. The CDR3 has 16 amino acids. CDR3 in DNA: TGCGCCAGCAGCCACGGACAGGGGGAGGCCTCCTACGAGCAGTACTTC. Its protein product is CASSHGQGEASYEQYF.

This clonotype was observed a few times. V gene TRBV6-1 combines with J gene TRBJ2-6; 7 bases are shared with TRBD1. This CDR3 spans 16 amino acids. CDR1 is MNHNS, CDR2 SASEGT, per germline. The V gene end was trimmed by 7 bases and the J gene end by 1 base; junction bases not matched to a gene: 7. The CDR3 nucleotides are TGTGCCAGCATAGACAGGGATCGGTCTGGGGCCAACGTCCTGACTTTC. It codes for CASIDRDRSGANVLTF.

Concerning this clonotype itself: This may be a read error, as it is one base from a much larger clone. This chain connects TRBV27 to TRBJ1-1; the D is unclear. This CDR3 is built from 14 residues. From germline, CDR1 is MNHEY and CDR2 SMNVEV (reference sequence). The germline V and J ends were trimmed by 1 base and 2 bases, with 8 bases remaining between them. This CDR3 reads CASSLWQNNTEAFF. The CDR3 DNA is TGTGCCAGCAGTTTATGGCAGAATAACACTGAAGCTTTCTTT.

The chain recombines TRBV27 with TRBJ2-3; perhaps TRBD2 as D (6 bases). Germline V gives CDR1 MNHEY, CDR2 SMNVEV (reference sequence). With 2 bases removed from V and 0 bases from J, the gap between germline ends came to 15 bases. CDR3 size: 17 residues. CDR3 in DNA: TGTGCCAGCAGTTTAGGGGTGGGTGCGGGGAGCACAGATACGCAGTATTTT. Translated, it gives CASSLGVGAGSTDTQYF.

This clonotype has a handful of counts. The rearrangement uses TRBV7-6 and TRBJ1-2, with D tentatively TRBD1 (5 bases). V dropped 5 bases and J dropped 4 bases, with 14 bases sitting between them. This CDR3 is 14 amino acids long. Per the germline V gene, CDR1 is SGHVS and CDR2 is FNYEAQ. DNA for the CDR3: TGTGCCAGCAGCCCCGAGGGGTTAGGCTATGGCTACACCTTC. Its translation: CASSPEGLGYGYTF.

Regarding this clonotype: This may be a read error: a much more frequent sequence differs by one nucleotide. V is TRBV6-5 and J is TRBJ1-1; 7 bases match TRBD1. Germline V gene sequence: CDR1 MNHEY, CDR2 SVGAGI. The CDR3 consists of 15 residues. V gave up 3 bases and J gave up 1 base; unmatched junction bases: 5. CDR3 protein: CASSYEQGSNTEAFF. The CDR3 DNA reads TGTGCCAGCAGTTATGAACAGGGGTCGAACACTGAAGCTTTCTTT.

This clonotype has more than one count but fewer than ten. The J gene is TRBJ2-3, the V gene TRBV4-1; 7 bases are shared with TRBD2. Germline V gene sequence: CDR1 MGHRA, CDR2 YSYEKL. The V segment lost 1 base and the J segment 3 bases; nucleotides outside the gene matches: 10. The length of the CDR3 is 17 residues. This chain's CDR3 is CASSQGRGGIGTDTQYF. In DNA, the CDR3 is TGCGCCAGCAGCCAAGGCCGGGGAGGGATAGGGACAGATACGCAGTATTTT.

This clonotype turned up a few times. J is TRBJ2-7 and V is TRBV29-1, with D possibly being TRBD1 (6 bases). The germline V gene encodes CDR1 SQVTM and CDR2 ANQGSEA. The ends were cut back, 5 bases at V and 0 bases at J, with 11 bases in the middle. The CDR3 sequence is 13 residues long. CDR3 sequence reads: CSVYRENSYEQYF. In DNA, the CDR3 is TGCAGCGTTTACAGGGAAAACTCCTACGAGCAGTACTTC.

This clonotype was observed at least ten times. This rearrangement joins TRBV12-3 or TRBV12-4 to TRBJ1-1, with 9 positions matching TRBD1. V lost 3 bases, J lost 3 bases, and 14 bases stayed unmatched. The CDR3 sequence is 18 residues long. Written as DNA, the CDR3 is TGTGCCAGCAGTTTGGAGGGAGGGACAGGGTATATGGACACTGAAGCTTTCTTT. Its protein is CASSLEGGTGYMDTEAFF.

This clonotype was picked up a small number of times. This chain joins TRBV20-1 and TRBJ2-1; a possible D gene is TRBD1 (6 bases). The CDR3 is 13 residues long. The V end lost 8 bases, the J end lost 9 bases, and 20 bases lay between the germline ends. Germline V lookup: CDR1 DFQATT, CDR2 SNEGSKA (reference sequence). The CDR3 region is CSYRDTAYTEQFF. For the CDR3, the DNA is TGCAGTTACCGGGACACGGCTTATACTGAGCAGTTCTTC.

The sample holds many counts of this clonotype. The rearrangement uses TRBV7-6 and TRBJ2-1; 9 positions match TRBD1. The germline CDR1 and CDR2 sequences are SGHVS and FNYEAQ. The CDR3 spans 15 residues. V dropped 2 bases and J dropped 10; count of bases not matched to a gene: 9. This CDR3 reads CASSLSGQGRGEQFF. CDR3 coding DNA: TGTGCCAGCAGCTTATCGGGACAGGGCAGAGGGGAGCAGTTCTTC. The full variable domain, rest sourced from reference TRBV7-6 and TRBJ2-1, is GAGVSQSPRYKVTKRGQDVALRCDPISGHVSLYWYRQALGQGPEFLTYFNYEAQQDKSGLPNDRFSAERPEGSISTLTIQRTEQRDSAMYRCASSLSGQGRGEQFFGPGTRLTVL.

This clonotype was counted ten times or more. This chain uses TRBV6-1 with TRBJ1-1, with D unresolved. V lost 7 bases to trimming and J lost 0 bases, with 12 bases between them. Looked up from germline, CDR1 is MNHNS and CDR2 is SASEGT. The CDR3 is 14 amino acids. The CDR3 DNA follows: TGTGCCAGCATCCCGACAACCATGAACACTGAAGCTTTCTTT. Translated, it gives CASIPTTMNTEAFF.

This clonotype was seen ten or more times. The CDR3 DNA is TGTGCCAGCAGCACGAGGACAGGGTGGAACTCCTACAATGAGCAGTTCTTC. Residues: CASSTRTGWNSYNEQFF. This chain links TRBV7-2 with TRBJ2-1, with 8 positions matching TRBD1. The CDR3 runs 17 residues. From germline, CDR1 is SGHTA and CDR2 FQGNSA. V lost 5 bases and J lost 0; bases outside the gene matches: 9. The full variable domain, completed using reference TRBV7-2 and TRBJ2-1, is GAGVSQSPSNKVTEKGKDVELRCDPISGHTALYWYRQSLGQGLEFLIYFQGNSAPDKSGLPSDRFSAERTGGSVSTLTIQRTQQEDSAVYLCASSTRTGWNSYNEQFFGPGTRLTVL.

In its sample, this clonotype was seen many times. The chain couples TRBV7-9 to TRBJ2-1; 8 positions match TRBD2. J lost 4 bases, V lost 5 bases, and 4 bases had no gene match. The CDR3 is 14 residues long. CDR1 SEHNR and CDR2 FQNEAQ come from the germline V gene (reference sequence). For the CDR3, the DNA is TGTGCCAGCAGCGTTAGCGGGACTTACAATGAGCAGTTCTTC. Translated, it gives CASSVSGTYNEQFF.